This is a list of T cell receptor beta chains from one sample in a study of cytomegalovirus exposure and HLA in healthy donors. Here immunoSEQ multiplex PCR was the method, and the copy in TCRdb shows in-frame clones only, minus some. The data show about 160,000 clones, about 75% seen once. The sample was PBMCs. The receptors derive from a woman between 50 and 59 years old in good health and CMV-seropositive. Both conserved end residues are part of each CDR3. Each record gives: CDR3 DNA, CDR3 protein, J gene, CDR3 length, V gene, clone size, D gene. The D gene is left open where the match is weak. Size is omitted from some rows. Given values are once, few, many or a class for expanded clones.

CDR3 DNA: TGTGCTAGTGGAGCCGAAATGAACACTGAAGCTTTCTTT
CDR3 protein: CASGAEMNTEAFF
J gene: TRBJ1-1
CDR3 length: 13
V gene: TRBV12-5
clone size: few
D gene: .

CDR3 DNA: TGTGCCTGGAGTCTTCGGTATCCCTTTCCGGGACAGGGAACGTATGGCTACACCTTC
CDR3 protein: CAWSLRYPFPGQGTYGYTF
J gene: TRBJ1-2
CDR3 length: 19
V gene: TRBV30
clone size: .
D gene: TRBD1

CDR3 DNA: TGTGCCAGCAGCTTGGATAGAAGTAATCAGCCCCAGCATTTT
CDR3 protein: CASSLDRSNQPQHF
J gene: TRBJ1-5
CDR3 length: 14
V gene: TRBV5-5
clone size: .
D gene: .

CDR3 DNA: TGTGCCAGCAGCGCTACAGGGGAAATCGGGGAGCTGTTTTTT
CDR3 protein: CASSATGEIGELFF
J gene: TRBJ2-2
CDR3 length: 14
V gene: TRBV19
clone size: .
D gene: TRBD1

CDR3 DNA: TGTGCCATCAGTGATATGGGGGGATGCGAGCAGTACTTC
CDR3 protein: CAISDMGGCEQYF
J gene: TRBJ2-7
CDR3 length: 13
V gene: TRBV10-3
clone size: .
D gene: .

CDR3 DNA: TGCGCCAGCAGCCCAGGACAGGGCCACTCCTACGAGCAGTACTTC
CDR3 protein: CASSPGQGHSYEQYF
J gene: TRBJ2-7
CDR3 length: 15
V gene: TRBV5-1
clone size: .
D gene: TRBD1

CDR3 DNA: TGTGCCACCAGCCAAGACAGGGGGCGTTCAGGTTCACCCCTCCACTTT
CDR3 protein: CATSQDRGRSGSPLHF
J gene: TRBJ1-6
CDR3 length: 16
V gene: TRBV15
clone size: .
D gene: TRBD1

CDR3 DNA: TGCGCCAGCAGCTTGGGTCCGACTGAAGCTTTCTTT
CDR3 protein: CASSLGPTEAFF
J gene: TRBJ1-1
CDR3 length: 12
V gene: TRBV5-1
clone size: .
D gene: .

CDR3 DNA: TGTGCCAGCAGCCAAGACCCCGGACAGGGGGGTACTGAAGCTTTCTTT
CDR3 protein: CASSQDPGQGGTEAFF
J gene: TRBJ1-1
CDR3 length: 16
V gene: TRBV4-2
clone size: .
D gene: TRBD1

CDR3 DNA: TGTGCCAGCAACCCACAGGGAACCTATAATTCACCCCTCCACTTT
CDR3 protein: CASNPQGTYNSPLHF
J gene: TRBJ1-6
CDR3 length: 15
V gene: TRBV2
clone size: .
D gene: .

CDR3 DNA: TGTGCCAGCAGCTTAGGGAAGGCAGGGCGGTGGGAAAAACTGTTTTTT
CDR3 protein: CASSLGKAGRWEKLFF
J gene: TRBJ1-4
CDR3 length: 16
V gene: TRBV7-2
clone size: .
D gene: .

CDR3 DNA: TGCAGCCCCGCGGGGGGGAGTAATGAAAAACTGTTTTTT
CDR3 protein: CSPAGGSNEKLFF
J gene: TRBJ1-4
CDR3 length: 13
V gene: TRBV29-1
clone size: once
D gene: .

CDR3 DNA: TGTGCCAGCAGCTCCTCTGGGGGGGGCCAGTATTTT
CDR3 protein: CASSSSGGGQYF
J gene: TRBJ2-3
CDR3 length: 12
V gene: TRBV9
clone size: .
D gene: .

CDR3 DNA: TGTGCCAGCAACTGGGACTCGATAACAAATGAGCAGTTCTTC
CDR3 protein: CASNWDSITNEQFF
J gene: TRBJ2-1
CDR3 length: 14
V gene: TRBV9
clone size: .
D gene: .

CDR3 DNA: TGTGCCAGCAGTTGGGGCAGAGCTAACTATGGCTACACCTTC
CDR3 protein: CASSWGRANYGYTF
J gene: TRBJ1-2
CDR3 length: 14
V gene: TRBV27
clone size: .
D gene: .

CDR3 DNA: TGTGCCAGTACCGCCGGGACAGTTAGCCTGAACACTGAAGCTTTCTTT
CDR3 protein: CASTAGTVSLNTEAFF
J gene: TRBJ1-1
CDR3 length: 16
V gene: TRBV19
clone size: .
D gene: TRBD1